The entry that follows covers one T cell receptor beta chain sequence. As yet, its antigen is unknown. These data originate in a study of blood T cells in healthy people across ages. Study-level points and caveats: Roughly linearly, TCR beta diversity per million T cells fell as age increased.

Isolation yielded PBMCs, at least 6 million per sample, in every case. Per the germline V gene, CDR1 is SNHLY and CDR2 is FYNNEI. This CDR3 has 13 amino acids. Through a sample-barcoded 5' primer and a J-beta primer mix, a second PCR was run for about 6 to 11 cycles. Unique molecular identifiers of 12 random nucleotides labeled each cDNA. One entry per CDR3 protein results from TCRdb running MiXCR on the 5' RACE reads. The data contain approximately 1.5 million distinct CDR3 sequences, about 35% of them singletons. The source of this sequence is a woman in her twenties or thirties in good health. The specimen was blood. This chain uses TRBV2 with TRBJ2-5, with D tentatively TRBD2 (5 bases). In DNA form, the CDR3 reads TGTGTCGGCAGTCCAGCGGAACAAGAGACCCAGTACTTC. Translating gives CVGSPAEQETQYF.